The clone carrying this T cell receptor beta chain was seen at least ten times. The antigen remains unidentified. The study enrolled ophthalmopathy donors with moderate-to-severe activity, CAS ≥3, NOSPECS ≥4 and duration under 3 months. Amplified material comprised TCR beta CDR3 regions derived from RNA transcripts. RT-PCR with HTBI primers came first, then second-round multiplex PCR. TCRdb re-derived calls from the multiplex PCR reads in MiXCR, one entry per CDR3 protein. In the table there are 600,000 to 700,000 distinct CDR3 sequences, about 38% of which are singletons. This CDR3 has 14 amino acids. The V and J ends lost 1 base and 6 bases, in that order; junction bases with no gene match: 5. This entry is derived from a study of Graves' ophthalmopathy and Graves' hyperthyroidism. Findings of the study overall: The model predicted progression of ophthalmopathy with a sensitivity of roughly 65%, and its specificity was under 75%.

Sequencing input: peripheral blood. The chain uses TRBV12-3 or TRBV12-4 and TRBJ2-7, with TRBD2 matching 8 bases. This clonotype was obtained from an adult man with Graves' ophthalmopathy. This chain's CDR3 is CASSLVGGAAEQYF. Written as DNA, the CDR3 is TGTGCCAGCAGTTTAGTCGGGGGGGCCGCCGAGCAGTACTTC.